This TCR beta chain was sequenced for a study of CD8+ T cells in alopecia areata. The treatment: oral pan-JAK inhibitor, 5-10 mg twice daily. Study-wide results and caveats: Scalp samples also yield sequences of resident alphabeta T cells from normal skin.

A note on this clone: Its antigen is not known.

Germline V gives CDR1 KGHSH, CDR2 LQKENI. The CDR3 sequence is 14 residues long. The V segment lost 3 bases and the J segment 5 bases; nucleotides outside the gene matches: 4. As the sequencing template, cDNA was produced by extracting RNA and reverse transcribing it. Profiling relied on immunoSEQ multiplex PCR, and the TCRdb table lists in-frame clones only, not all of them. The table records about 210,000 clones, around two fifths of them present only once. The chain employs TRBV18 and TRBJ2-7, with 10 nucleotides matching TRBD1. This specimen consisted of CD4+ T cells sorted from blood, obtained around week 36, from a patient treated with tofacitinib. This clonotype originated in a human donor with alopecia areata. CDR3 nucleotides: TGTGCCAGCTCACCGACCGGGACAGGGGACGAGCAGTACTTC. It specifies CASSPTGTGDEQYF.